Shown below are 3 T cell receptor beta chains from a single sample sequenced in a study of CD8 T cells in Susac syndrome. Random hexamers were used to reverse transcribe the RNA input (about 0.5 to 1 ug). TCRdb ran MiXCR on the immunoSEQ multiplex PCR reads and lists one entry per CDR3 protein. The repertoire consists of fewer than 200,000 distinct CDR3 sequences, with approximately 94% occurring once and the leading ten covering approximately 0.11%. Sample: CD4+ T cells from PBMCs. Receptor source: a human donor with Susac syndrome.

This chain joins TRBV9 and TRBJ2-7; 9 bases line up with TRBD1. The CDR3 covers 14 residues. V lost 4 bases to trimming and J lost 3 bases; unmatched junction nucleotides: 5. CDR1 and CDR2 (germline): SGDLS, YYNGEE. The CDR3 bases are TGTGCCAGCAGCTTCTGGGGACAGGGCTACGAGCAGTACTTC. Residues: CASSFWGQGYEQYF.

The chain carries TRBV7-2 and TRBJ2-2; D is tentatively TRBD1 or TRBD2 (6 bases each). The CDR3 spans 16 residues. V lost 5 bases to trimming and J lost 1 base, with 14 bases between them. Per the germline V gene, CDR1 is SGHTA and CDR2 is FQGNSA. CDR3 bases: TGTGCCAGCAGCCTTCCTGCGGGACAGAACACCGGGGAGCTGTTTTTT. Translated: CASSLPAGQNTGELFF.

This clonotype was counted a single time. V usage is TRBV29-1 and J usage is TRBJ1-1; unclear D gene. The CDR3 length is 12 residues. Germline V gene sequence: CDR1 SQVTM, CDR2 ANQGSEA. Trimming removed 4 bases from V and 0 bases from J, with 6 bases in between. The CDR3 spells CSVVGVNTEAFF. The CDR3 DNA follows: TGCAGCGTTGTTGGGGTGAACACTGAAGCTTTCTTT.